This is a list of T cell receptor beta chains from one sample in a study of blood T cell repertoires in COVID-19. Using immunoSEQ multiplex PCR, the repertoire was profiled, and TCRdb retains in-frame clones only, with some absent. The repertoire holds about 160,000 clones, with roughly 90% as singletons. The specimen was peripheral blood. All receptors come from a woman aged 55-70 years who had recovered from COVID-19. The conserved cysteine and the conserved F or W are not part of the CDR3 here. Only part of the rows carry a size: once, few, many, or a class if the clone is expanded.

>NA|13|TRBV6-1|TRBJ1-4
ASSEDRVTNEKLF
>NA|9|TRBV7-9|TRBJ1-6
ASGGPSPLH
>NA|16|TRBV7-9|TRBJ1-5
ASPSRVGTNLEKKPQH
>NA|14|TRBV11-3|TRBJ1-1
ASSERGDPMNTEAF
>NA|15|TRBV3-1/TRBV3-2|TRBJ1-6
ASSLGGVWDYNSPLH
>NA|13|TRBV2|TRBJ2-2
ASQSPAGGIGELF
>NA|14|TRBV5-8|TRBJ2-1
ASSLPGQGTPDRQF
>NA|13|TRBV20-1|TRBJ1-5
SASPGGYSNQPQH
>NA|14|TRBV28|TRBJ2-1
ASSPPPSGGAHEQF
>NA|7|TRBV29-1|TRBJ2-5
SVGETQY
>NA|13|TRBV5-1|TRBJ2-2
ASSWGQGNTGELF
>NA|13|TRBV5-5|TRBJ2-2
ASSLELAGTGELF
>NA|12|TRBV28|TRBJ1-1
ASSSTVPNTEAF
>NA|12|TRBV24-1|TRBJ2-3
ATSDGTSSNTQY
>NA|11|TRBV29-1|TRBJ2-2
SVTGSYTGELF
>NA|12|TRBV6-4|TRBJ2-1
ASSRESSYNEQF
>NA|14|TRBV6-6|TRBJ2-3
ASHLGGVSFTDTQY
>few|11|TRBV7-9|TRBJ2-1
ASSPIASGEQF
>NA|13|TRBV5-1|TRBJ2-1
ASSLDGTGYNEQF
>NA|13|TRBV9|TRBJ1-2
ASSQMSDAGFGYT
>NA|13|TRBV6-5|TRBJ1-2
ASTPGTGASYGYT